This paragraph covers one T cell receptor (beta chain) sequence. The target antigen is unknown. This entry comes from a study of shared clonotypes between healthy human individuals. Study-level results: Across subsets, estimated richness was generally greater for naive than for memory populations. Only blood samples were collected, and tissue repertoires likely differ.

Sequenced by immunoSEQ multiplex PCR; TCRdb stores in-frame clones only, minus some. The data show roughly 2.5 million clones, around nine tenths seen once. The CDR3 spans 12 residues. Per germline, CDR1 MNHNY and CDR2 SVGAGI (reference sequence). Sequences were obtained from naive CD4+ T cells sorted from blood. Subset defined: CD45RA+ positively selected. The chain employs TRBV6-6 and TRBJ2-5, with D possibly matching TRBD1 (5 bases). The assigned J gene may be wrong: the sequence end matches TRBJ2-7 better. The clonotype originates from a man between 18 and 29 years old in good health. This chain's CDR3 is CASSHDSYEQYF. CDR3 nucleotides: TGTGCCAGCAGCCACGACAGCTACGAGCAGTACTTC.